Following are 16 T cell receptor beta chains from one sample sequenced in a study of CD8 T cell repertoires and HIV-1 epitope variants. Antigens of these TCRs are unknown. Some clones are missing from TCRdb's copy, which holds only in-frame ones; the method was immunoSEQ multiplex PCR. The sample carries approximately 3,000 clones, just under 70% recorded once. Sequenced sample: cultured CD8+ T cells derived from PBMCs. The receptors derive from a male donor with HIV.

J is TRBJ2-4 and V is TRBV4-2; D may be TRBD2 (5 bases). V was shortened by 0 bases and J by 6 bases, with 12 bases between the two germline ends. There are 15 residues in the CDR3. Germline CDR1 LGHNA, CDR2 YNFKEQ. The CDR3 region has the DNA TGTGCCAGCAGCCAAGATCGGGGAGTGGGAAACATTCAGTACTTC. This translates into CASSQDRGVGNIQYF.

The J gene is TRBJ1-5, the V gene TRBV5-4, with unresolved D. The germline CDR1 and CDR2 sequences are SGHNT and YYREEE (reference sequence). CDR3 size: 12 residues. Trimming stripped 0 bases from V and 3 bases from J, with 1 base between. The CDR3 nucleotides are TGTGCCAGCAGCTTGGACAATCAGCCCCAGCATTTT. This sequence encodes CASSLDNQPQHF.

This clone was observed a handful of times. The chain recombines TRBV28 with TRBJ2-7; D is unresolved. Germline V gene data show CDR1 as MDHEN and CDR2 as SYDVKM. The CDR3 consists of 14 residues. V lost 5 bases to trimming and J lost 0 bases, with 11 bases between them. The CDR3 sequence: CASSLLLISYEQYF. CDR3 sequence (DNA): TGTGCCAGCAGTCTTCTCTTGATCTCCTACGAGCAGTACTTC. Complete variable domain (other parts from reference TRBV28 and TRBJ2-7): DVKVTQSSRYLVKRTGEKVFLECVQDMDHENMFWYRQDPGLGLRLIYFSYDVKMKEKGDIPEGYSVSREKKERFSLILESASTNQTSMYLCASSLLLISYEQYFGPGTRLTVT.

This rearrangement joins TRBV6-5 to TRBJ2-1; D not certain. With 6 bases removed from V and 8 bases from J, the gap between germline ends came to 14 bases. This CDR3 has 13 residues. Germline lookup yields CDR1 MNHEY and CDR2 SVGAGI. The CDR3 reads CASRETNSDEQFF. The DNA of the CDR3 is TGTGCCAGCAGAGAGACAAACAGCGATGAGCAGTTCTTC.

This clone was counted once. The chain uses TRBV4-1 and TRBJ1-5; weak D call: TRBD1 (5 bases). This CDR3 comprises 16 residues. V was shortened by 0 bases and J by 0 bases, with 9 bases between the two germline ends. Germline V gene sequence: CDR1 MGHRA, CDR2 YSYEKL. CDR3 protein: CASSQEGRGSNQPQHF. The CDR3 nucleotides read TGCGCCAGCAGCCAAGAGGGGCGCGGTAGCAATCAGCCCCAGCATTTT.

This clone has more than one count but fewer than ten. J is TRBJ2-1 and V is TRBV29-1; D is ambiguous. Trimming left V 8 bases short and J 4 bases short, with 9 bases between. The CDR3 sequence is 11 residues long. Germline CDR1 SQVTM, CDR2 ANQGSEA. CDR3 sequence reads: CSPEVYNEQFF. CDR3 DNA sequence: TGCAGCCCAGAGGTATACAATGAGCAGTTCTTC.

The rearrangement joins TRBV27 to TRBJ1-1, with D perhaps matching TRBD1 (5 bases). CDR1 is MNHEY, CDR2 SMNVEV, per germline (reference sequence). The CDR3 extends over 13 amino acids. V gave up 3 bases and J gave up 1 base, with 6 bases separating them. The CDR3 nucleotides read TGTGCCAGCAGTTTGGGACCGAACACTGAAGCTTTCTTT. Its protein product is CASSLGPNTEAFF.

This clone is categorized as medium-sized. The V and J genes are TRBV13 and TRBJ2-1; the D gene could be TRBD1 or TRBD2 (6 bases each). This CDR3 contains 16 residues. Germline V gives CDR1 PRHDT, CDR2 FYEKMQ (reference sequence). Trimming shortened V by 5 bases and J by 3 bases, and 17 bases separated the two germline ends. CDR3 DNA: TGTGCCAGCAGCCCCCTCTCTGGGGGGCTCTACAATGAGCAGTTCTTC. Protein product: CASSPLSGGLYNEQFF.

The CDR3 protein is CASSVGAREGPEQYF. CDR3 nucleotide sequence: TGTGCCAGCAGCGTAGGTGCAAGAGAGGGTCCCGAGCAGTACTTC. The J gene is TRBJ2-7, the V gene TRBV9, with TRBD2 as a possible D gene (5 bases). There are 15 residues in the CDR3. The V gene lost 0 bases and the J gene lost 6 bases, with 16 bases spanning the gap. Germline V gene lookup returns CDR1 SGDLS and CDR2 YYNGEE.

The chain is built from TRBV19 and TRBJ1-2; D unresolved. CDR1 LNHDA and CDR2 SQIVND come from the germline V gene (reference sequence). V gave up 0 bases and J gave up 7 bases, with 9 bases separating them. The CDR3 is made up of 13 amino acids. The CDR3 DNA is TGTGCCAGTAGTATAGATCATCGGAGTGGCTACACCTTC. Residues: CASSIDHRSGYTF. The whole variable domain, remainder taken from reference TRBV19 and TRBJ1-2, is DGGITQSPKYLFRKEGQNVTLSCEQNLNHDAMYWYRQDPGQGLRLIYYSQIVNDFQKGDIAEGYSVSREKKESFPLTVTSAQKNPTAFYLCASSIDHRSGYTFGSGTRLTVV.

The gene calls are TRBV6-5 and TRBJ2-7; 10 nucleotides align to TRBD1. CDR1 and CDR2 (germline): MNHEY, SVGAGI. The CDR3 covers 15 residues. The V gene end was trimmed by 0 bases and the J gene end by 5 bases; junction bases not matched to a gene: 4. The CDR3 DNA is TGTGCCAGCAGTTACTCGGGACAGGGGCTGGACGAGCAGTACTTC. It translates to CASSYSGQGLDEQYF.

This sequence joins TRBV15 and TRBJ2-1; D might be TRBD1 (5 bases). There are 12 residues in the CDR3. Germline values: CDR1 LNHNV, CDR2 YYDKDF (reference sequence). V gave up 2 bases and J gave up 8 bases, with 7 bases separating them. The CDR3 DNA sequence: TGTGCCACCAGCAGAAAGACAGATGAGCAGTTCTTC. Its translation is CATSRKTDEQFF. The complete variable domain, with remaining parts taken from reference TRBV15 and TRBJ2-1, reads DAMVIQNPRYQVTQFGKPVTLSCSQTLNHNVMYWYQQKSSQAPKLLFHYYDKDFNNEADTPDNFQSRRPNTSFCFLDIRSPGLGDTAMYLCATSRKTDEQFFGPGTRLTVL.

The rearrangement uses TRBV9 and TRBJ2-7; 7 bases align to TRBD2. The CDR3 loop spans 13 amino acids. Germline V CDR1 and CDR2: SGDLS, YYNGEE. The V segment lost 0 bases and the J segment 6 bases; nucleotides outside the gene matches: 3. The CDR3 DNA follows: TGTGCCAGCAGCGTAGGGACTAGTAGCGAGCAGTACTTC. Amino acids: CASSVGTSSEQYF.

The V gene is TRBV9, the J gene TRBJ2-1; D unresolved. V dropped 0 bases and J dropped 8 bases, with 9 bases sitting between them. Germline assignment: CDR1 SGDLS and CDR2 YYNGEE. The CDR3 spans 13 residues. The CDR3 DNA sequence: TGTGCCAGCAGCGTAGGGTGGGGTGATGAGCAGTTCTTC. This gives the protein CASSVGWGDEQFF. Complete variable domain (other parts from reference TRBV9 and TRBJ2-1): DSGVTQTPKHLITATGQRVTLRCSPRSGDLSVYWYQQSLDQGLQFLIQYYNGEERAKGNILERFSAQQFPDLHSELNLSSLELGDSALYFCASSVGWGDEQFFGPGTRLTVL.

This clone was counted a few times. The V call is TRBV4-1, the J call TRBJ2-7; 8 bases are shared with TRBD2. Germline values: CDR1 MGHRA, CDR2 YSYEKL. The CDR3 length is 13 residues. The trim removed 1 base at V and 5 bases at J, leaving 1 base unmatched. The CDR3 reads CASSQGTSNEQYF. CDR3 nucleotide sequence: TGCGCCAGCAGCCAAGGGACTAGCAACGAGCAGTACTTC.

This clone was seen only a few times. The V call is TRBV4-1, the J call TRBJ1-1; 7 bases are a match to TRBD1. The CDR3 consists of 16 residues. The germline gives CDR1 MGHRA, CDR2 YSYEKL. V shed 1 base and J 1 base; nucleotides not matched to a gene: 6. Written as DNA, the CDR3 is TGCGCCAGCAGCCAAGGAGGGGCAGGGGGGAACACTGAAGCTTTCTTT. Its protein product is CASSQGGAGGNTEAFF.